Shown below are 24 T cell receptor beta chains from a single sample sequenced in a study of Graves' ophthalmopathy and Graves' hyperthyroidism. Amplification of TCR beta CDR3 regions used RNA transcripts. Following a first-round RT-PCR that used HTBI primers, a second-round multiplex PCR was carried out. TCRdb redid the calling of the multiplex PCR reads with MiXCR, one entry per CDR3 protein. Of 740,000 or so distinct CDR3 sequences in the sample, around 40% were seen once. The sequencing sample was made of peripheral blood. Every receptor here comes from an adult man with Graves' ophthalmopathy.

This clonotype was counted a few times. The chain carries TRBV7-9 and TRBJ2-5; possible D gene TRBD1, 5 bases. The CDR3 covers 13 residues. CDR1 SEHNR and CDR2 FQNEAQ come from the germline V gene (reference sequence). Trimming took 5 bases from V and 7 from J, leaving 14 bases between them. CDR3 nucleotides: TGTGCCAGCAGCCTGGACACCATCGGGACCCAGTACTTC. Its protein product is CASSLDTIGTQYF.

Comment on this clonotype: Sequence at one end of the junction differs from germline and may be a read error. The chain links TRBV2 to TRBJ1-3; D is perhaps TRBD1 (5 bases). The V gene's germline CDR1 is SNHLY and CDR2 FYNNEI. The CDR3 consists of 15 residues. CDR3 sequence (DNA): TGTGCCAGCTCCAAACCCCAGGGCGTTGGAAACACCACATATTTT. This sequence encodes CASSKPQGVGNTTYF.

This clonotype was seen more than once but under ten times. Since a much larger clone is just one base distant, this may be a read error. The chain employs TRBV7-3 and TRBJ2-5, with 8 bases matching TRBD2. Germline V gene data show CDR1 as SGHTA and CDR2 as FQGTGA. This CDR3 region has 15 residues. The J segment lost 3 bases and the V segment lost 8 bases, leaving 11 bases of the junction unmatched. The DNA for the CDR3 is TGTGCCAGCGGCGCAGTCCGGGGGGGGAAAGAGACCCAGTACTTC. The encoded protein is CASGAVRGGKETQYF.

This clonotype was observed a few times. The chain uses TRBV12-3 or TRBV12-4 and TRBJ1-6, with 9 bases that match TRBD1. The V and J ends lost 7 bases and 7 bases, in that order; junction bases with no gene match: 5. The CDR3 consists of 14 residues. The CDR3 loop is CASTRTGVNSPLHF. DNA for the CDR3: TGTGCCAGCACCCGGACAGGGGTAAATTCACCCCTCCACTTT.

There are many counts of this clonotype. This chain joins TRBV2 and TRBJ2-7; 8 nucleotides match TRBD1. Germline V gene sequence: CDR1 SNHLY, CDR2 FYNNEI. Unmatched junction bases numbered 15, after V lost 6 bases and J lost 2 bases. The CDR3 runs 17 residues. The CDR3 loop is CASRPPDPGQVTYEQYF. The DNA of the CDR3 is TGTGCCAGCAGACCGCCTGACCCGGGACAGGTAACCTACGAGCAGTACTTC. The variable domain in full, completed from reference TRBV2 and TRBJ2-7, reads EPEVTQTPSHQVTQMGQEVILRCVPISNHLYFYWYRQILGQKVEFLVSFYNNEISEKSEIFDDQFSVERPDGSNFTLKIRSTKLEDSAMYFCASRPPDPGQVTYEQYFGPGTRLTVT.

J is TRBJ1-1 and V is TRBV9; D not resolved. V was clipped by 4 bases and J by 0 bases, with 7 bases between them. This CDR3 is 13 amino acids long. Germline V gene sequence: CDR1 SGDLS, CDR2 YYNGEE. CDR3 sequence (DNA): TGTGCCAGCAGCCGGTGGGTGAACACTGAAGCTTTCTTT. Translation: CASSRWVNTEAFF.

J is TRBJ1-2 and V is TRBV4-1, with a possible D match to TRBD1 (6 bases). The CDR3 sequence is 15 residues long. The germline V gene encodes CDR1 MGHRA and CDR2 YSYEKL. Trimming removed 4 bases from V and 6 bases from J, with 18 bases in between. The DNA of the CDR3 is TGCGCCAGCAGCCGGGGCAGGGGATTCGCTAATGGCTACACCTTC. The encoded protein is CASSRGRGFANGYTF.

The chain has TRBV20-1 and TRBJ1-1; D call uncertain. The CDR3 has 12 amino acids. CDR1 DFQATT and CDR2 SNEGSKA come from the germline V gene (reference sequence). V gave up 4 bases and J gave up 3 bases, with 9 bases separating them. The chain's CDR3 is CSAKGVDTEAFF. CDR3 sequence (DNA): TGCAGTGCTAAAGGAGTAGACACTGAAGCTTTCTTT.

This clonotype was recorded only once. The chain uses TRBV20-1 and TRBJ2-5; TRBD2 matches 10 bases. Germline V gene sequence: CDR1 DFQATT, CDR2 SNEGSKA (reference sequence). The CDR3 extends over 18 amino acids. The V gene end was trimmed by 1 base and the J gene end by 6 bases; junction bases not matched to a gene: 17. The CDR3 is CSARVGLAGVRGWKTQYF. Here the CDR3 DNA reads TGCAGTGCTAGAGTAGGGCTAGCGGGAGTTCGGGGGTGGAAGACCCAGTACTTC.

This clonotype has just a few counts. The gene calls are TRBV12-3 or TRBV12-4 and TRBJ1-4; 7 bases match TRBD1. This CDR3 region has 14 residues. The V segment lost 5 bases and the J segment 8 bases; nucleotides outside the gene matches: 8. The CDR3 region is CASSDDRASEKLFF. The CDR3 nucleotides read TGTGCCAGCAGTGATGACAGGGCTAGCGAAAAACTGTTTTTT.

This clonotype has a count of ten or more. The chain couples TRBV7-8 to TRBJ2-7, with 12 bases fitting TRBD2. Germline CDR1 and CDR2: SGHVS and FQNEAQ. This CDR3 region has 15 residues. The V segment lost 1 base and the J segment 4 bases; nucleotides outside the gene matches: 2. The CDR3 reads CASSLELAGGYEQYF. CDR3 DNA: TGTGCCAGCAGCTTAGAACTAGCGGGAGGTTACGAGCAGTACTTC.

This clonotype was observed many times. This chain uses TRBV19 with TRBJ1-2, with TRBD1 identical over 9 bases. The CDR3 contains 14 residues. Germline CDR1 reads LNHDA; CDR2 reads SQIVND (reference sequence). V shed 6 bases, J shed 6 bases, and the junction held 8 bases outside the gene matches. The CDR3 coding sequence is TGTGCCAGTAGCACACCCGGGACAGGGAATGGCTACACCTTC. This encodes CASSTPGTGNGYTF.

A note on this clonotype: This may be a read error, as it is one base from a much larger clone. The rearrangement uses TRBV15 and TRBJ1-3; 7 bases agree with TRBD1. Germline V gene sequence: CDR1 LNHNV, CDR2 YYDKDF (reference sequence). CDR3 length: 16 amino acids. CDR3 sequence: CATSRDKTGTGDTIYF. CDR3 sequence (DNA): TGTGCCACCAGCAGAGACAAGACAGGGACTGGAGACACCATATATTTT. Looking up the rest from reference TRBV15 and TRBJ1-3 gives the full variable domain: DAMVIQNPRYQVTQFGKPVTLSCSQTLNHNVMYWYQQKSSQAPKLLFHYYDKDFNNEADTPDNFQSRRPNTSFCFLDIRSPGLGDTAMYLCATSRDKTGTGDTIYFGEGSWLTVV.

This clonotype has ten or more counts. J is TRBJ2-5 and V is TRBV29-1; D may be TRBD1 (5 bases). V lost 4 bases and J lost 5, with 17 bases in between. The CDR3 extends over 14 amino acids. Germline assignment: CDR1 SQVTM and CDR2 ANQGSEA. The CDR3 loop is CSVGAGPRRETQYF. CDR3 coding DNA: TGCAGCGTTGGGGCAGGGCCCCGCAGGGAGACCCAGTACTTC.

As for this clonotype: This may arise from a read error, as a much more abundant clone is one base away. The chain couples TRBV10-3 to TRBJ1-4, with 11 bases lining up with TRBD1. The CDR3 sequence is 17 residues long. The ends lost 4 bases at V and 10 bases at J; junction bases unmatched: 14. The germline V gene has CDR1 ENHRY and CDR2 SYGVKD. CDR3 loop: CAISGRAPGTGGRKLFF. The CDR3 DNA sequence: TGTGCCATCAGTGGCCGCGCGCCCGGGACAGGGGGAAGAAAACTGTTTTTT.

This clonotype was recorded many times. Here the CDR3 DNA reads TGTGCCAGCAGCGCCCCGGGATCCCCGGGTACACCCCTCCACTTT. It yields the protein CASSAPGSPGTPLHF. The rearrangement links TRBV7-9 to TRBJ1-6; no firm D call. Per germline, CDR1 SEHNR and CDR2 FQNEAQ (reference sequence). The CDR3 extends over 15 amino acids. Deletions cut 5 bases from V and 11 bases from J, with 19 bases between.

This clonotype has a handful of counts. V is TRBV7-9 and J is TRBJ1-1, with D possibly TRBD1 on 6 matching bases. From germline, CDR1 is SEHNR and CDR2 FQNEAQ (reference sequence). The CDR3 covers 18 residues. Trimming stripped 8 bases from V and 5 bases from J, with 30 bases between. In nucleotides, the CDR3 is TGTGCCAGCGGGCAGACTCTCGGCAGGGGTCGCCCTTGGACTGAAGCTTTCTTT. Its translation is CASGQTLGRGRPWTEAFF. The full variable domain, its missing parts supplied by reference TRBV7-9 and TRBJ1-1, is DTGVSQNPRHKITKRGQNVTFRCDPISEHNRLYWYRQTLGQGPEFLTYFQNEAQLEKSRLLSDRFSAERPKGSFSTLEIQRTEQGDSAMYLCASGQTLGRGRPWTEAFFGQGTRLTVV.

This clonotype came up many times. The CDR3 reads CASSVAGAGQPQHF. The CDR3 DNA reads as TGTGCCAGCAGCGTAGCAGGGGCGGGTCAGCCCCAGCATTTT. V is TRBV9 and J is TRBJ1-5; D might be TRBD1 (6 bases). Trimming took off 0 bases at V and 6 bases at J, with 10 bases between the two ends. Germline loops: CDR1 SGDLS, CDR2 YYNGEE. The CDR3 runs to 14 residues.

This clonotype was recorded a few times. The chain joins TRBV19 to TRBJ1-5, with D hard to call. V dropped 10 bases and J dropped 0 bases, with 16 bases sitting between them. CDR1 is LNHDA and CDR2 is SQIVND in the germline V gene (reference sequence). CDR3 length: 15 residues. The CDR3 protein is CATRPNHDSNQPQHF. The CDR3 bases are TGTGCCACCCGGCCCAATCACGATAGCAATCAGCCCCAGCATTTT.

On this clonotype itself: Compared with germline, one end of the junction differs, possibly owing to a read error. V and J are TRBV2 and TRBJ2-7; TRBD2 agrees at 7 bases. Germline V gene lookup returns CDR1 SNHLY and CDR2 FYNNEI. The CDR3 has 13 amino acids. CDR3 in DNA: TGTGCCAGCAGGGCGGGAGCCCACCACGAGCAGTGCTTC. Translating gives CASRAGAHHEQCF.

The table lists this clonotype with many counts. The chain combines TRBV29-1 with TRBJ2-5; 7 nucleotides agree with TRBD2. The CDR3 has 13 amino acids. V shed 3 bases, J shed 4 bases, and the junction held 5 bases outside the gene matches. Germline values: CDR1 SQVTM, CDR2 ANQGSEA. Here the CDR3 reads CSVEGGEGETQYF. In nucleotides, the CDR3 is TGCAGCGTTGAGGGAGGGGAGGGAGAGACCCAGTACTTC.

This clonotype was seen many times. The chain recombines TRBV7-9 with TRBJ2-5; 7 bases agree with TRBD1. Germline CDR1 and CDR2: SEHNR and FQNEAQ (reference sequence). J gave up 1 base and V 4 bases, and 3 bases lay outside the gene matches. The CDR3 totals 14 residues. The DNA of the CDR3 is TGTGCCAGCAGCTCCGGACAGGCCCAAGAGACCCAGTACTTC. Translated: CASSSGQAQETQYF. Combining the CDR3 with reference TRBV7-9 and TRBJ2-5 gives the whole variable domain DTGVSQNPRHKITKRGQNVTFRCDPISEHNRLYWYRQTLGQGPEFLTYFQNEAQLEKSRLLSDRFSAERPKGSFSTLEIQRTEQGDSAMYLCASSSGQAQETQYFGPGTRLLVL.

Details on this clonotype: The junction differs from germline at one of its ends, possibly a read error. The chain combines TRBV7-9 with TRBJ2-7, with D hard to call. The germline CDR1 and CDR2 sequences are SEHNR and FQNEAQ (reference sequence). The CDR3 extends over 14 amino acids. CDR3 region: CACSPDGVSYEQYF. The CDR3 DNA sequence: TGTGCCTGCAGCCCGGATGGGGTCTCCTACGAGCAGTACTTC. Complete variable domain (other parts from reference TRBV7-9 and TRBJ2-7): DTGVSQNPRHKITKRGQNVTFRCDPISEHNRLYWYRQTLGQGPEFLTYFQNEAQLEKSRLLSDRFSAERPKGSFSTLEIQRTEQGDSAMYLCACSPDGVSYEQYFGPGTRLTVT.

This clonotype occurred many times. CDR3 region: CASSFTGGASAFF. Written as DNA, the CDR3 is TGTGCCAGCAGCTTTACAGGGGGGGCAAGTGCTTTCTTT. The V call is TRBV7-3, the J call TRBJ1-1, with TRBD1 identical over 8 bases. Germline CDR1 and CDR2: SGHTA and FQGTGA. Unmatched junction bases numbered 8, after V lost 3 bases and J lost 11 bases. The CDR3 length is 13 residues.